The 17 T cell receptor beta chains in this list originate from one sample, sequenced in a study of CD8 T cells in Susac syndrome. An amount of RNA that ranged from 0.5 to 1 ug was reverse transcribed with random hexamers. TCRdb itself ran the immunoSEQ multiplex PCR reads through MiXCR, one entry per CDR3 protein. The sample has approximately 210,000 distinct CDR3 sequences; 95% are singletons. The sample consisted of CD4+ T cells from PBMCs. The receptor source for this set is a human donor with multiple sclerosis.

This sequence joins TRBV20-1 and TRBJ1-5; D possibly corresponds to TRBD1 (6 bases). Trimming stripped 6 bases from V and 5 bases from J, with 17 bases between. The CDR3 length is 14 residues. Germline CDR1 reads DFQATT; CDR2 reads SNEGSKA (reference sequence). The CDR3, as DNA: TGCAGTGCGTTACGGGGGGGCGTAGATCAGCCCCAGCATTTT. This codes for CSALRGGVDQPQHF.

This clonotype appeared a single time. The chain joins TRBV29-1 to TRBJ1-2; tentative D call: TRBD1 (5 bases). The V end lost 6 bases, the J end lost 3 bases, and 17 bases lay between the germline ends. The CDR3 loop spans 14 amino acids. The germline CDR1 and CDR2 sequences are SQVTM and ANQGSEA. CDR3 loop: CSVPGNGIYYGYTF. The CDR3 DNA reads TGCAGCGTGCCAGGGAACGGGATTTACTATGGCTACACCTTC.

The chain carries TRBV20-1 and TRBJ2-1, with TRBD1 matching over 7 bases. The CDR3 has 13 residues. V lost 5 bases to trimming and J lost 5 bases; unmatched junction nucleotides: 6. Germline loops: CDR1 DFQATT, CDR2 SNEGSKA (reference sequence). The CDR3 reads CSARDSAHNEQFF. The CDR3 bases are TGCAGTGCTCGGGACAGTGCCCACAATGAGCAGTTCTTC.

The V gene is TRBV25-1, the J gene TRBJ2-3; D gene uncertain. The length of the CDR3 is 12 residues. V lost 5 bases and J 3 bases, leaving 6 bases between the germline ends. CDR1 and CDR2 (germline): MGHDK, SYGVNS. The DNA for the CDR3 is TGTGCCAGCAGTTCCTGGACAGATACGCAGTATTTT. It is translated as CASSSWTDTQYF.

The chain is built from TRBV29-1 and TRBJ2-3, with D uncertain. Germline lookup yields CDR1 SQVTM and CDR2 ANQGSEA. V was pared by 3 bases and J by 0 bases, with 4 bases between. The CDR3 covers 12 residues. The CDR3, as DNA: TGCAGCGTTGATGGCAGCACAGATACGCAGTATTTT. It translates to CSVDGSTDTQYF.

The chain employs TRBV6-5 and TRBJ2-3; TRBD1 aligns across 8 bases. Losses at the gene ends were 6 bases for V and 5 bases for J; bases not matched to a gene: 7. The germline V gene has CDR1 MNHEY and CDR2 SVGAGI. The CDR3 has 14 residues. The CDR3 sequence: CASRRSGQGDTQYF. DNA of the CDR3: TGTGCCAGCAGGCGAAGCGGACAGGGAGATACGCAGTATTTT.

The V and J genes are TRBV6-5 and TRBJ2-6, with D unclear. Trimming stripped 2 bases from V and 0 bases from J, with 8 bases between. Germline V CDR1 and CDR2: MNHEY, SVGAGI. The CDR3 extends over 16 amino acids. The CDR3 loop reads CASSYVQFSGANVLTF. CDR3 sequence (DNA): TGTGCCAGCAGTTACGTACAGTTCTCTGGGGCCAACGTCCTGACTTTC.

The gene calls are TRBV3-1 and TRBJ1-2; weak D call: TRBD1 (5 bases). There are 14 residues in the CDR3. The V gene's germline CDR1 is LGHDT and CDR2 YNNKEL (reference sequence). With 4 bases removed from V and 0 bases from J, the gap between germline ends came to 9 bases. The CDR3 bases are TGTGCCAGCAGCCCTCAGGGACCTAACTATGGCTACACCTTC. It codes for CASSPQGPNYGYTF. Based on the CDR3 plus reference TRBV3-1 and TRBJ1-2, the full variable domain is DTAVSQTPKYLVTQMGNDKSIKCEQNLGHDTMYWYKQDSKKFLKIMFSYNNKELIINETVPNRFSPKSPDKAHLNLHINSLELGDSAVYFCASSPQGPNYGYTFGSGTRLTVV.

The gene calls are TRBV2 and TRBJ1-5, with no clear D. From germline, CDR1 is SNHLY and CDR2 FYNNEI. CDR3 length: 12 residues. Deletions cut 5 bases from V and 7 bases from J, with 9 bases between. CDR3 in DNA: TGTGCCAGCAGTCCCCTTCGGCAGCCCCAGCATTTT. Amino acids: CASSPLRQPQHF.

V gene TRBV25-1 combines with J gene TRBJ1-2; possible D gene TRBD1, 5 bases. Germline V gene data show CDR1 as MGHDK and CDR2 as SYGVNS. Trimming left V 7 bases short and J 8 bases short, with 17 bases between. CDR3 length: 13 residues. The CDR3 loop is CASTGFASGGYTF. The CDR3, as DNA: TGTGCCAGCACTGGGTTCGCCTCAGGGGGCTACACCTTC.

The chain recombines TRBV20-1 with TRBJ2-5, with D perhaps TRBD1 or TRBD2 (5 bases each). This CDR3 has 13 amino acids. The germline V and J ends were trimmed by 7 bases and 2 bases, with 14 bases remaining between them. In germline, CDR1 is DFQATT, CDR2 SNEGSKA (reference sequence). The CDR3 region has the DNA TGCAGTGTAAAGGGGAGATTACAAGAGACCCAGTACTTC. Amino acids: CSVKGRLQETQYF.

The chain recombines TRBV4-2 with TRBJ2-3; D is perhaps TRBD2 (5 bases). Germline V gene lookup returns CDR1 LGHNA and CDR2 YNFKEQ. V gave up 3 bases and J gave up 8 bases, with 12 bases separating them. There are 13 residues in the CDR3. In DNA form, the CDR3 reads TGTGCCAGCAGCCAGGATAGGGAGACTACGCAGTATTTT. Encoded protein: CASSQDRETTQYF.

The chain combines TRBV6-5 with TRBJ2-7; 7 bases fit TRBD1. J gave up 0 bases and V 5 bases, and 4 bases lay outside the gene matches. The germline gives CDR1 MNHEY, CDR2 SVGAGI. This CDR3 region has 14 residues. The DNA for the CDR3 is TGTGCCAGCAGTCGACAGGGAAGCTCCTACGAGCAGTACTTC. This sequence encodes CASSRQGSSYEQYF.

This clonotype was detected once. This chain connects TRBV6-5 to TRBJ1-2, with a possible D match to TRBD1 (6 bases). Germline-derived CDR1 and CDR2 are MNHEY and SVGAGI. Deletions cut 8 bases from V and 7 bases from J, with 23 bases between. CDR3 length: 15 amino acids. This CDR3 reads CASRGLGARGGGYTF. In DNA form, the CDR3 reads TGTGCCAGCCGGGGTTTGGGGGCGCGCGGTGGTGGCTACACCTTC.

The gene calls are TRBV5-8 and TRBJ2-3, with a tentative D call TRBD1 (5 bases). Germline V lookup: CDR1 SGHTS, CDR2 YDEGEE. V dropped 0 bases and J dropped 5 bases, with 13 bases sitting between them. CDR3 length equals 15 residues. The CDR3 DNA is TGTGCCAGCAGCTTGGGACGTCAAAGGGGAGATACGCAGTATTTT. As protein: CASSLGRQRGDTQYF.

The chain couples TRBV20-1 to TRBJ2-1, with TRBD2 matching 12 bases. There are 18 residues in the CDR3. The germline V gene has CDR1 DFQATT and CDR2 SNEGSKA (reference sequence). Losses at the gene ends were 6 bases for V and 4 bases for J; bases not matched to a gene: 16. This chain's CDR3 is CSAGSLPSGGASYNEQFF. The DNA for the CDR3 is TGCAGTGCCGGAAGCCTACCTAGCGGGGGGGCGTCTTACAATGAGCAGTTCTTC.

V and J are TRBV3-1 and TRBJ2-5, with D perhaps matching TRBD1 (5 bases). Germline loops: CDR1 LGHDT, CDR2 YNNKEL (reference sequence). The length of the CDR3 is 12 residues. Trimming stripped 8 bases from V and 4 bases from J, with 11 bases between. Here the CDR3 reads CASAQGGETQYF. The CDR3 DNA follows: TGTGCCAGCGCCCAGGGTGGAGAGACCCAGTACTTC.